A single sample is the source of the 10 T cell receptor beta chains below, sequenced in a study of response to subunit inactivated influenza vaccine. TCRdb used MiXCR to reprocess the RT-PCR reads, holding one entry per CDR3 protein. The sample includes fewer than 600,000 distinct CDR3 sequences, 7.2% of them seen just once. The sequencing here drew on PBMCs from blood, taken less than 30 months after vaccination. These receptors were obtained from a man aged 45-69 years who received an inactivated influenza vaccine.

V usage is TRBV27 and J usage is TRBJ1-2; the D gene is possibly TRBD1 (5 bases). The germline CDR1 and CDR2 sequences are MNHEY and SMNVEV (reference sequence). The CDR3 sequence is 13 residues long. V lost 3 bases, J lost 4 bases, and 9 bases lay in between. The CDR3 DNA reads TGTGCCAGCAGTTTGCGGGACGGCTATGGCTACACCTTC. Translated, it gives CASSLRDGYGYTF.

This clonotype was observed a handful of times. V gene TRBV5-1 combines with J gene TRBJ1-2; D possibly corresponds to TRBD1 (5 bases). This CDR3 is built from 15 residues. CDR1 is SGHRS and CDR2 is YFSETQ in the germline V gene. Trimming took 0 bases from V and 2 from J, leaving 11 bases between them. CDR3 coding DNA: TGCGCCAGCAGCTTGGTACTCTCAGGGAACTATGGCTACACCTTC. This gives the protein CASSLVLSGNYGYTF.

In this sample, this clonotype turned up a few times. The chain joins TRBV4-1 to TRBJ2-1; TRBD1 matches at 9 bases. The CDR3 extends over 15 amino acids. With 4 bases clipped from V and 8 bases from J, the junction kept 9 bases outside the gene matches. Per germline, CDR1 MGHRA and CDR2 YSYEKL. The CDR3 here is CASSPAGQGAHEQFF. As DNA, the CDR3 is TGCGCCAGCAGCCCGGCGGGACAGGGTGCCCATGAGCAGTTCTTC.

The chain recombines TRBV20-1 with TRBJ2-5, with D perhaps being TRBD1 or TRBD2 (6 bases each). There are 12 residues in the CDR3. The germline V gene has CDR1 DFQATT and CDR2 SNEGSKA (reference sequence). The CDR3 DNA reads as TGCAGCCGGAAGGGGGGCCAAGAGACCCAGTACTTC. Encoded protein: CSRKGGQETQYF.

This clonotype has at least ten counts. The chain combines TRBV20-1 with TRBJ2-2, with D unresolved. This CDR3 spans 13 amino acids. CDR1 and CDR2 (germline): DFQATT, SNEGSKA (reference sequence). V was pared by 5 bases and J by 6 bases, with 13 bases between. This chain's CDR3 is CSAPAGAPGELFF. The CDR3 bases are TGCAGTGCTCCGGCCGGTGCTCCCGGGGAGCTGTTTTTT.

This clonotype occurred a few times. The chain joins TRBV3-1 to TRBJ1-1, with D possibly being TRBD1 (6 bases). CDR1 LGHDT and CDR2 YNNKEL come from the germline V gene (reference sequence). V lost 4 bases to trimming and J lost 5 bases, with 17 bases between them. This CDR3 has 15 residues. The CDR3 coding sequence is TGTGCCAGCAGCCCGGAATCAGGGGTAGGGACTGAAGCTTTCTTT. Translating it yields CASSPESGVGTEAFF.

The chain uses TRBV20-1 and TRBJ2-2; 7 nucleotides agree with TRBD1. Germline V CDR1 and CDR2: DFQATT, SNEGSKA (reference sequence). The CDR3 has 16 amino acids. The V and J ends lost 3 bases and 7 bases, in that order; junction bases with no gene match: 14. CDR3 region: CSARATGQIYNGELFF. In DNA form, the CDR3 reads TGCAGTGCTAGGGCCACGGGACAGATATATAACGGGGAGCTGTTTTTT.

This clonotype was seen more than once but under ten times. The CDR3 nucleotides are TGCAGTGCTAGAACCGGGATATCGAACACCGGGGAGCTGTTTTTT. This encodes CSARTGISNTGELFF. V gene TRBV20-1 combines with J gene TRBJ2-2; D is perhaps TRBD2 (5 bases). Germline CDR1 is DFQATT and CDR2 is SNEGSKA (reference sequence). The germline V and J ends were trimmed by 2 bases and 0 bases, with 10 bases remaining between them. The CDR3 runs 15 residues.

The V call is TRBV27, the J call TRBJ2-7; TRBD2 agrees at 7 bases. Trimming removed 3 bases from V and 4 bases from J; junction bases left unmatched: 6. There are 14 residues in the CDR3. Germline V gene lookup returns CDR1 MNHEY and CDR2 SMNVEV (reference sequence). The CDR3 here is CASSFGGRWYEQYF. The CDR3 nucleotides read TGTGCCAGCAGTTTCGGCGGGAGATGGTACGAGCAGTACTTC.

This clonotype showed up just a few times. This sequence joins TRBV12-3 or TRBV12-4 and TRBJ1-3, with TRBD1 as a possible D gene (6 bases). The V end was cut by 5 bases, the J end by 0 bases, with 14 bases between. This CDR3 region has 16 residues. The chain's CDR3 is CASSLYRASSGNTIYF. The CDR3 coding sequence is TGTGCCAGCAGTCTCTACAGGGCAAGCTCTGGAAACACCATATATTTT.